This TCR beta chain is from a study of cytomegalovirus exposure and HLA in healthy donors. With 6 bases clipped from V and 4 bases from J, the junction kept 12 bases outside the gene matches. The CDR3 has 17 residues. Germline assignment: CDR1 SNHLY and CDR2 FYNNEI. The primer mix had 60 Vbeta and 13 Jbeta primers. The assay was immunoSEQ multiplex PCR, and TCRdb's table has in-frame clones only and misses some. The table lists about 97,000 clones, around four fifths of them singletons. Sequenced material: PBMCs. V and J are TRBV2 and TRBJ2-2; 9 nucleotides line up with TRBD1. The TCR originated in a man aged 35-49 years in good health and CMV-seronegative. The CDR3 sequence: CASRGRLQGARTGELFF. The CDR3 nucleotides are TGTGCCAGCAGGGGACGCCTACAGGGGGCGCGCACCGGGGAGCTGTTTTTT.